A selection of T cell receptor beta chains follows, all from one sample in a study of CD8+ T cells in alopecia areata. The assay was immunoSEQ multiplex PCR, and TCRdb's table has in-frame clones only and misses some. This table has roughly 12,000 clones, roughly 60% appearing once. Sequencing was carried out using skin. The receptor source for this set is a human donor with alopecia areata. The CDR3 runs from the conserved cysteine through the conserved F or W. The D gene is left open where the match is weak. Some rows mark clone size as missing; the rest say once, few, many or name a class of expanded clone.

clone_size	d_call	v_call	j_call	cdr3_nt	cdr3_aa
-	TRBD1	TRBV10-3	TRBJ2-6	TGTGCCATCAGTGACAGGGGGACTGGGGCCAACGTCCTGACTTTC	CAISDRGTGANVLTF
-	TRBD2	TRBV10-2	TRBJ2-1	TGCGCCAGCAGTGTACTAGCGGGAGGGGGTGAGCAGTTCTTC	CASSVLAGGGEQFF
few	-	TRBV4-1	TRBJ2-7	TGCGCCAGCAGCGGGGGCGGGACATATAAGCAGTACTTC	CASSGGGTYKQYF
-	-	TRBV25-1	TRBJ1-1	TGTGCCAGCAGTAACTACAGGAACACTGAAGCTTTCTTT	CASSNYRNTEAFF
-	-	TRBV29-1	TRBJ2-5	TGCAGCGCCCGCTGGGAGACCCAGTACTTC	CSARWETQYF
-	TRBD2	TRBV5-6	TRBJ2-7	TGTGCCAGCAGCTCTAGCGGCAGCTCCTACGAGCAGTACTTC	CASSSSGSSYEQYF
-	TRBD2	TRBV5-5	TRBJ2-1	TGTGCCAGCAGCCACCCCGGGACTAGTCGCAGTGAGCAGTTCTTC	CASSHPGTSRSEQFF
-	-	TRBV29-1	TRBJ2-2	TGCAGCGTTGGACTGACGAACACCGGGGAGCTGTTTTTT	CSVGLTNTGELFF
-	-	TRBV7-3	TRBJ1-2	TGTGCCAGCAGCTTACACCAGGATCATGGCTACACCTTC	CASSLHQDHGYTF
-	-	TRBV5-4	TRBJ1-1	TGTGCCAGCAGCTTGGTGGGGGACACTGAAGCTTTCTTT	CASSLVGDTEAFF
-	TRBD2	TRBV5-1	TRBJ2-1	TGCGCCAGCAGCTTGGGTGCGGAGGGGACTAGCGGATACAATGAGCAGTTCTTC	CASSLGAEGTSGYNEQFF